These 18 T cell receptor beta chains came from one sample sequenced in a study of cytomegalovirus exposure and HLA in healthy donors. PCR used 60 Vbeta primers and 13 Jbeta primers. Only in-frame clones appear in the TCRdb table, and some are missing; sequencing was by immunoSEQ multiplex PCR. Among 150,000 to 200,000 clones listed, roughly 80% were seen once. Sequenced: PBMCs. These TCRs come from a woman between 25 and 40 years old in good health and CMV-seronegative.

The CDR3 loop reads CASSLKQGRNEQFF. DNA of the CDR3: TGTGCCAGCAGTTTAAAACAGGGAAGGAATGAGCAGTTCTTC. This sequence joins TRBV28 and TRBJ2-1, with TRBD1 as a possible D gene (6 bases). The germline gives CDR1 MDHEN, CDR2 SYDVKM. Trimming removed 2 bases at V and 7 bases at J, with 12 bases between. The CDR3 contains 14 residues. Combining the CDR3 with reference TRBV28 and TRBJ2-1 gives the whole variable domain DVKVTQSSRYLVKRTGEKVFLECVQDMDHENMFWYRQDPGLGLRLIYFSYDVKMKEKGDIPEGYSVSREKKERFSLILESASTNQTSMYLCASSLKQGRNEQFFGPGTRLTVL.

Comment on this clone: This sequence is one base from a far larger clone and is likely a read error. CDR3 protein: CASKGTGFTEAFF. DNA of the CDR3: TGTGCCAGCAAGGGGACAGGGTTCACTGAAGCTTTCTTT. The gene calls are TRBV2 and TRBJ1-1; 9 bases align to TRBD1. V lost 7 bases to trimming and J lost 4 bases; unmatched junction nucleotides: 4. The CDR3 extends over 13 amino acids. Germline V lookup: CDR1 SNHLY, CDR2 FYNNEI.

V and J are TRBV30 and TRBJ1-2; TRBD1 matches at 7 bases. The CDR3 runs 15 residues. Germline V lookup: CDR1 GTSNPN, CDR2 SVGIG (reference sequence). The V segment lost 0 bases and the J segment 2 bases; nucleotides outside the gene matches: 6. CDR3 protein: CAWSVLGQDNYGYTF. The DNA for the CDR3 is TGTGCCTGGAGTGTACTAGGACAGGACAACTATGGCTACACCTTC.

This chain links TRBV25-1 with TRBJ1-4; 8 nucleotides align to TRBD1. The junction had 9 bases not matched to a gene; V was cut back by 8 bases and J by 7 bases. The CDR3 sequence is 14 residues long. In germline, CDR1 is MGHDK, CDR2 SYGVNS. CDR3 sequence (DNA): TGTGCCAGCGCCCCCGGACAGGGTGTTGAAAAACTGTTTTTT. This gives the protein CASAPGQGVEKLFF. Complete variable domain (other parts from reference TRBV25-1 and TRBJ1-4): EADIYQTPRYLVIGTGKKITLECSQTMGHDKMYWYQQDPGMELHLIHYSYGVNSTEKGDLSSESTVSRIRTEHFPLTLESARPSHTSQYLCASAPGQGVEKLFFGSGTQLSVL.

The chain combines TRBV2 with TRBJ1-5, with D uncertain. The length of the CDR3 is 14 residues. The ends were cut back, 6 bases at V and 2 bases at J, with 11 bases in the middle. From germline, CDR1 is SNHLY and CDR2 FYNNEI. The DNA for the CDR3 is TGTGCCAGCAGCGGCAACAGTGGCAATCAGCCCCAGCATTTT. Translated, it gives CASSGNSGNQPQHF.

This clone was found a few times. The chain combines TRBV6-5 with TRBJ1-2; no clear D. V dropped 2 bases and J dropped 8 bases, with 6 bases sitting between them. Looked up from germline, CDR1 is MNHEY and CDR2 is SVGAGI. There are 11 residues in the CDR3. CDR3 sequence (DNA): TGTGCCAGCAGTTACGGGCGAGGCTACACCTTC. As protein: CASSYGRGYTF.

The chain uses TRBV6-1 and TRBJ2-7, with TRBD2 identical over 8 bases. After removal of 1 base from V and 2 bases from J, the junction contained 10 bases not matched to a gene. This CDR3 is 17 amino acids long. In germline, CDR1 is MNHNS, CDR2 SASEGT. The CDR3 sequence: CASSEGPVRGDAYEQYF. The DNA of the CDR3 is TGTGCCAGCAGTGAAGGCCCCGTGCGGGGGGACGCCTACGAGCAGTACTTC.

V is TRBV28 and J is TRBJ1-5; TRBD1 matches 7 bases. The CDR3 is 15 residues long. Germline values: CDR1 MDHEN, CDR2 SYDVKM. V shed 5 bases, J shed 9 bases, and the junction held 13 bases outside the gene matches. CDR3 loop: CASSPFDRAIRPQHF. CDR3 DNA: TGTGCCAGCAGTCCCTTCGACAGGGCAATTAGGCCCCAGCATTTT.

The CDR3 loop reads CASSTPGLGAYNEQFF. CDR3 sequence (DNA): TGTGCCAGCAGCACCCCCGGACTAGGGGCCTACAATGAGCAGTTCTTC. The gene calls are TRBV11-2 and TRBJ2-1; 7 nucleotides line up with TRBD2. This CDR3 has 16 residues. J was trimmed by 2 bases and V by 5 bases; bases with no gene match: 9. The germline CDR1 and CDR2 sequences are SGHAT and FQNNGV.

The rearrangement joins TRBV27 to TRBJ2-7; TRBD1 matches at 8 bases. The CDR3 length is 17 residues. J was trimmed by 3 bases and V by 3 bases; bases with no gene match: 13. In germline, CDR1 is MNHEY, CDR2 SMNVEV (reference sequence). This CDR3 is CASSFRTQGGVSYEQYF. CDR3 nucleotide sequence: TGTGCCAGCAGTTTCCGAACACAGGGGGGCGTAAGCTACGAGCAGTACTTC.

This clone was counted once. The chain couples TRBV28 to TRBJ1-2, with 9 bases fitting TRBD1. Trimming cost V 5 bases and J 3 bases; bases outside gene matches: 7. CDR1 is MDHEN, CDR2 SYDVKM, per germline. The CDR3 sequence is 15 residues long. In DNA, the CDR3 is TGTGCCAGCAGTGCCTCCGGGACAGGGTACTATGGCTACACCTTC. Amino acids: CASSASGTGYYGYTF.

The chain carries TRBV5-4 and TRBJ2-7; 7 positions agree with TRBD1. This CDR3 has 15 residues. Germline V gives CDR1 SGHNT, CDR2 YYREEE (reference sequence). V shed 4 bases, J shed 3 bases, and the junction held 10 bases outside the gene matches. The CDR3 sequence: CASSTARDRHYEQYF. In DNA form, the CDR3 reads TGTGCCAGCAGCACCGCTCGGGACAGACACTACGAGCAGTACTTC.

The chain uses TRBV2 and TRBJ2-7, with D tentatively TRBD2 (6 bases). Trimming removed 6 bases from V and 1 base from J, with 19 bases in between. The CDR3 covers 16 residues. Germline loops: CDR1 SNHLY, CDR2 FYNNEI. CDR3: CASRGGRVIGSYEQYF. The DNA for the CDR3 is TGTGCCAGCAGGGGGGGTCGGGTTATAGGATCCTACGAGCAGTACTTC. The full variable domain, rest sourced from reference TRBV2 and TRBJ2-7, is EPEVTQTPSHQVTQMGQEVILRCVPISNHLYFYWYRQILGQKVEFLVSFYNNEISEKSEIFDDQFSVERPDGSNFTLKIRSTKLEDSAMYFCASRGGRVIGSYEQYFGPGTRLTVT.

This clone was seen only once. The chain employs TRBV7-2 and TRBJ2-5; 13 bases are a match to TRBD2. CDR3 length: 16 residues. CDR1 and CDR2 (germline): SGHTA, FQGNSA. V gave up 4 bases and J gave up 7 bases; unmatched junction bases: 9. Here the CDR3 DNA reads TGTGCCAGCAGCTCGATACGGACTAGCGGGGGAGGGACCCAGTACTTC. This sequence encodes CASSSIRTSGGGTQYF.

The chain couples TRBV29-1 to TRBJ2-3; maybe TRBD1 (5 bases). Germline V gene lookup returns CDR1 SQVTM and CDR2 ANQGSEA. V lost 7 bases to trimming and J lost 4 bases, with 12 bases between them. This CDR3 has 12 amino acids. CDR3 protein: CSGAFRADTQYF. The CDR3 nucleotides are TGCAGCGGGGCTTTCAGGGCAGATACGCAGTATTTT.

The V and J genes are TRBV18 and TRBJ1-2; 11 bases agree with TRBD1. The CDR3 contains 15 residues. Germline loops: CDR1 KGHSH, CDR2 LQKENI. The V gene end was trimmed by 4 bases and the J gene end by 2 bases; junction bases not matched to a gene: 3. CDR3 sequence (DNA): TGTGCCAGCTCACAAGGACAGGGGGCGAACTATGGCTACACCTTC. Protein product: CASSQGQGANYGYTF.

V is TRBV25-1 and J is TRBJ2-5, with D possibly being TRBD1 (6 bases). Trimming removed 1 base from V and 0 bases from J, with 12 bases in between. There are 16 residues in the CDR3. CDR1 and CDR2 from the germline V gene are MGHDK and SYGVNS. The CDR3 DNA reads TGTGCCAGCAGTGAATTAGGGACATCGTACCAAGAGACCCAGTACTTC. Translation gives CASSELGTSYQETQYF.

The chain joins TRBV5-1 to TRBJ2-1, with D unclear. The V gene lost 0 bases and the J gene lost 4 bases, with 20 bases spanning the gap. The CDR3 loop spans 18 amino acids. Looked up from germline, CDR1 is SGHRS and CDR2 is YFSETQ. The CDR3 nucleotides read TGCGCCAGCAGCTTGGTCTTAACCTCTGCCACTGAATACAATGAGCAGTTCTTC. This gives the protein CASSLVLTSATEYNEQFF.